This T cell receptor (beta chain) is from a study of shared clonotypes between healthy human individuals. Study at large: Per-donor plates numbered three CD4 naive, three CD4 memory, two CD8 naive and one CD8 memory.

A remark on this clone: This sample includes further DNA sequences coding for the same CDR3.

This was a deep-level run. Sorted subsets were amplified in replicate PCRs using approximately 0.2 ug DNA, 32,000 or so T cell genomes. Profiling relied on immunoSEQ multiplex PCR, and the TCRdb table lists in-frame clones only, not all of them. This sample has about 2.2 million clones; 80% to 95% occur once, and the top ten carry more than 1.5%. CD8 cells classed as naive were CD45RO-negative and positively selected for CCR7, excluding terminally differentiated effector memory CD45RA+ cells. The sequenced material came from naive CD8+ T cells from PBMCs. The receptor was derived from a young man in good health. Some clones in this sample may be carry-over from other donors' samples.

The CDR3 here is CASSLWGSGANVLTF. CDR3 DNA: TGTGCCAGCAGCCTTTGGGGCTCTGGGGCCAACGTCCTGACTTTC. The gene calls are TRBV5-6 and TRBJ2-6; D is uncertain. CDR1 is SGHDT and CDR2 is YYEEEE in the germline V gene. The CDR3 is 15 residues long. V was trimmed by 4 bases and J by 0 bases, leaving 8 bases between them.